The 6 T cell receptor beta chains below were found in one sample sequenced in a study of T cell repertoires in cytomegalovirus infection. TCRdb ran MiXCR on the reads and lists one entry per CDR3 protein. The sample records approximately 110,000 distinct CDR3 sequences, 35% to 50% being singletons. No cognate antigen is known for these TCRs. The source material was CD8+ T cells from cultured PBMCs, sampled from culture after CMV antigen stimulation. These receptors originate from a human donor in good health (CMV status not recorded). Some clones in this sample may be carry-over from other donors' samples.

The chain recombines TRBV7-2 with TRBJ1-2, with D possibly TRBD1 on 6 matching bases. The CDR3 is 17 residues long. The ends were cut back, 1 base at V and 3 bases at J, with 18 bases in the middle. Germline V gives CDR1 SGHTA, CDR2 FQGNSA. The CDR3 is CASSLDRAREGDYGYTF. CDR3 bases: TGTGCCAGCAGCTTAGACCGGGCCAGGGAGGGGGACTATGGCTACACCTTC. The complete variable domain, with remaining parts taken from reference TRBV7-2 and TRBJ1-2, reads GAGVSQSPSNKVTEKGKDVELRCDPISGHTALYWYRQSLGQGLEFLIYFQGNSAPDKSGLPSDRFSAERTGGSVSTLTIQRTQQEDSAVYLCASSLDRAREGDYGYTFGSGTRLTVV.

The chain employs TRBV11-2 and TRBJ2-5; D remains unclear. Germline CDR1 is SGHAT and CDR2 is FQNNGV. The CDR3 covers 17 residues. Trimming stripped 5 bases from V and 5 bases from J, with 24 bases between. CDR3 region: CASSLKSSVTLYETQYF. CDR3 sequence (DNA): TGTGCCAGCAGCCTGAAGTCAAGCGTCACCTTGTATGAGACCCAGTACTTC.

The chain combines TRBV6-5 with TRBJ1-1, with D possibly being TRBD1 (5 bases). Germline values: CDR1 MNHEY, CDR2 SVGAGI. This CDR3 is built from 12 residues. Trimming removed 2 bases from V and 9 bases from J, with 10 bases in between. The CDR3 loop is CASSYPGGKAFF. CDR3 DNA sequence: TGTGCCAGCAGTTACCCTGGGGGGAAAGCTTTCTTT.

The chain recombines TRBV6-1 with TRBJ1-5; tentatively, D is TRBD1 (5 bases). This CDR3 region has 13 residues. V gave up 7 bases and J gave up 3 bases, with 10 bases separating them. The germline V gene encodes CDR1 MNHNS and CDR2 SASEGT. CDR3 sequence reads: CASNSGFNQPQHF. The CDR3 DNA reads as TGTGCCAGCAACTCAGGGTTCAATCAGCCCCAGCATTTT.

This rearrangement joins TRBV6-1 to TRBJ2-7, with D perhaps matching TRBD1 or TRBD2 (5 bases each). The V gene's germline CDR1 is MNHNS and CDR2 SASEGT. CDR3 size: 13 residues. V was clipped by 5 bases and J by 3 bases, with 11 bases between them. As DNA, the CDR3 is TGTGCCAGCAGTTGGGACGGCCTCTACGAGCAGTACTTC. Its translation: CASSWDGLYEQYF.

This clonotype was seen only a few times. The V gene is TRBV6-6, the J gene TRBJ2-5; 8 nucleotides line up with TRBD1. V was clipped by 5 bases and J by 5 bases; unmatched bases: 10. The CDR3 consists of 15 residues. Germline-derived CDR1 and CDR2 are MNHNY and SVGAGI (reference sequence). CDR3 residues: CASSDIAGGAETQYF. The CDR3 DNA is TGTGCCAGCAGTGATATCGCAGGGGGCGCGGAGACCCAGTACTTC.